Listed below are T cell receptor beta chains from one sample, sequenced in a study of identical twins. TCRdb re-called the 5' RACE reads with MiXCR, one entry per CDR3 protein. The sample yields 600,000 to 800,000 distinct CDR3 sequences, about 20% seen once. These data are also associated with another study on T cells expressing NK-cell markers.

Sequencing was done on a sample of PBMCs. The receptors stem from a woman under 30 in good health. The CDR3 runs from the conserved cysteine through the conserved F or W. Each record gives: D gene, clone size, CDR3 length, J gene, V gene, CDR3 DNA, CDR3 protein. A D gene is named only where the DNA matches it firmly. Some rows have no size entry. The others give once, few or many, or a class for an expanded clone.

d_call: TRBD2; clone_size: few; cdr3_length: 13; j_call: TRBJ2-7; v_call: TRBV2; cdr3_nt: TGTGCCAGCAGGGCCGGGACTACCTACGAGCAGTACTTC; cdr3_aa: CASRAGTTYEQYF
d_call: NA; clone_size: NA; cdr3_length: 18; j_call: TRBJ2-1; v_call: TRBV20-1; cdr3_nt: TGCAGTGCTAGAGATCAAAGCGGTCTCCTAGTGGGGCACAATGAGCAGTTCTTC; cdr3_aa: CSARDQSGLLVGHNEQFF
d_call: NA; clone_size: many; cdr3_length: 13; j_call: TRBJ2-1; v_call: TRBV29-1; cdr3_nt: TGCAGCGTTGATGGATTTCGGTACAATGAGCAGTTCTTC; cdr3_aa: CSVDGFRYNEQFF
d_call: NA; clone_size: NA; cdr3_length: 14; j_call: TRBJ1-5; v_call: TRBV6-5; cdr3_nt: TGTGCCAGCAGTTACAGGGGGACCAATCAGCCCCAGCATTTT; cdr3_aa: CASSYRGTNQPQHF
d_call: TRBD1; clone_size: NA; cdr3_length: 16; j_call: TRBJ1-5; v_call: TRBV6-1; cdr3_nt: TGTGCCAGCAACGACAGGGGGCTGGGGGGCAATCAGCCCCAGCATTTT; cdr3_aa: CASNDRGLGGNQPQHF
d_call: NA; clone_size: NA; cdr3_length: 12; j_call: TRBJ1-2; v_call: TRBV10-3; cdr3_nt: TGTGCCATCAGTGAAACGATTCGCGGCTACACCTTC; cdr3_aa: CAISETIRGYTF
d_call: TRBD1; clone_size: NA; cdr3_length: 15; j_call: TRBJ2-7; v_call: TRBV5-5; cdr3_nt: TGTGCCAGCAGCGGCCGGGACAGGGGCATCTACGAGCAGTACTTC; cdr3_aa: CASSGRDRGIYEQYF
d_call: TRBD2; clone_size: few; cdr3_length: 15; j_call: TRBJ2-5; v_call: TRBV5-1; cdr3_nt: TGCGCCAGCAGCACCGGACTAGCGGGCCAAGAGACCCAGTACTTC; cdr3_aa: CASSTGLAGQETQYF
d_call: NA; clone_size: NA; cdr3_length: 14; j_call: TRBJ2-2; v_call: TRBV5-1; cdr3_nt: TGCGCCAGCAGCCCTTACCCGAACACCGGGGAGCTGTTTTTT; cdr3_aa: CASSPYPNTGELFF
d_call: NA; clone_size: many; cdr3_length: 12; j_call: TRBJ2-1; v_call: TRBV12-3/TRBV12-4; cdr3_nt: TGTGCCAGCAGGCCCGTCAGGGGCGGGCAGTTCTTC; cdr3_aa: CASRPVRGGQFF
d_call: NA; clone_size: few; cdr3_length: 12; j_call: TRBJ2-1; v_call: TRBV12-3/TRBV12-4; cdr3_nt: TGTGCCAGCAGGGAGAGTCAAATCGAGCAGTTCTTC; cdr3_aa: CASRESQIEQFF
d_call: NA; clone_size: NA; cdr3_length: 14; j_call: TRBJ2-5; v_call: TRBV25-1; cdr3_nt: TGTGCCAGCAGTGAGCGGCGTTCTCGAGAGACCCAGTACTTC; cdr3_aa: CASSERRSRETQYF
d_call: TRBD2; clone_size: NA; cdr3_length: 12; j_call: TRBJ2-2; v_call: TRBV2; cdr3_nt: TGTGCCAGCACCGGGGGGTACGGGGAGCTGTTTTTT; cdr3_aa: CASTGGYGELFF
d_call: NA; clone_size: NA; cdr3_length: 12; j_call: TRBJ1-1; v_call: TRBV7-9; cdr3_nt: TGTGCCAGCGCCCACGGGAACACTGAAGCTTTCTTT; cdr3_aa: CASAHGNTEAFF
d_call: NA; clone_size: few; cdr3_length: 15; j_call: TRBJ2-1; v_call: TRBV2; cdr3_nt: TGTGCCAGCAGTGAAGGTTTCAACCACAACAATGAGCAGTTCTTC; cdr3_aa: CASSEGFNHNNEQFF
d_call: NA; clone_size: NA; cdr3_length: 15; j_call: TRBJ1-3; v_call: TRBV10-3; cdr3_nt: TGTGCCATCAGGAGAGACAATTCGGCGGGAAACACCATATATTTT; cdr3_aa: CAIRRDNSAGNTIYF
d_call: TRBD1; clone_size: few; cdr3_length: 15; j_call: TRBJ2-6; v_call: TRBV20-1; cdr3_nt: TGCAGTGCGACAGGGGCCTACTCTGGGGCCAACGTCCTGACTTTC; cdr3_aa: CSATGAYSGANVLTF
d_call: TRBD2; clone_size: NA; cdr3_length: 13; j_call: TRBJ2-7; v_call: TRBV11-1; cdr3_nt: TGTGCCAGCGCGGGGGGTTCTGCCTACGAGCAGTACTTC; cdr3_aa: CASAGGSAYEQYF
d_call: TRBD2; clone_size: NA; cdr3_length: 16; j_call: TRBJ2-3; v_call: TRBV12-3/TRBV12-4; cdr3_nt: TGTGCCAGCAGTCCTCCCCTAGCGGGAATTCAGGGTACGCAGTATTTT; cdr3_aa: CASSPPLAGIQGTQYF
d_call: NA; clone_size: NA; cdr3_length: 14; j_call: TRBJ2-7; v_call: TRBV12-3/TRBV12-4; cdr3_nt: TGTGCCAGCAGACCGAGCGGGTTTGCCTACGAGCAGTACTTC; cdr3_aa: CASRPSGFAYEQYF
d_call: TRBD2; clone_size: NA; cdr3_length: 14; j_call: TRBJ2-7; v_call: TRBV20-1; cdr3_nt: TGCAGTGCTAGGTCCAGCGGGGGTCCCTACGAGCAGTACTTC; cdr3_aa: CSARSSGGPYEQYF
d_call: NA; clone_size: NA; cdr3_length: 12; j_call: TRBJ1-2; v_call: TRBV12-3/TRBV12-4; cdr3_nt: TGTGCCAGCAGTCCAAGGGGATCTGGCTACACCTTC; cdr3_aa: CASSPRGSGYTF
d_call: TRBD2; clone_size: NA; cdr3_length: 17; j_call: TRBJ2-3; v_call: TRBV7-2; cdr3_nt: TGTGCCAGCAGCCCAAGGGGACTAGCGGGAGGAGGAGATACGCAGTATTTT; cdr3_aa: CASSPRGLAGGGDTQYF
d_call: TRBD2; clone_size: many; cdr3_length: 15; j_call: TRBJ2-7; v_call: TRBV20-1; cdr3_nt: TGCAGTGCTACAAATCCGAGACTAGCGGGAGTTGAGCAGTACTTC; cdr3_aa: CSATNPRLAGVEQYF
d_call: NA; clone_size: NA; cdr3_length: 15; j_call: TRBJ2-1; v_call: TRBV5-1; cdr3_nt: TGCGCCAGCAGCGAGACTAGTCGGGGTCGTAATGAGCAGTTCTTC; cdr3_aa: CASSETSRGRNEQFF
d_call: TRBD1; clone_size: NA; cdr3_length: 16; j_call: TRBJ2-1; v_call: TRBV10-3; cdr3_nt: TGTGCCACCGGGACAGGGGGCCGCATCGCCTACAATGAGCAGTTCTTC; cdr3_aa: CATGTGGRIAYNEQFF
d_call: TRBD2; clone_size: few; cdr3_length: 15; j_call: TRBJ2-1; v_call: TRBV10-2; cdr3_nt: TGCGCCAGCAGTGAGGGCCCAGCGGGACGCAATGAGCAGTTCTTC; cdr3_aa: CASSEGPAGRNEQFF
d_call: NA; clone_size: NA; cdr3_length: 13; j_call: TRBJ1-2; v_call: TRBV7-2; cdr3_nt: TGTGCCAGCAGCTTCTCAGAGGGGTCAAGCTACACCTTC; cdr3_aa: CASSFSEGSSYTF
d_call: NA; clone_size: NA; cdr3_length: 14; j_call: TRBJ1-2; v_call: TRBV10-3; cdr3_nt: TGTGCCATCTCCCGTGAGGGGTCCCACTATGGCTACACCTTC; cdr3_aa: CAISREGSHYGYTF
d_call: NA; clone_size: few; cdr3_length: 15; j_call: TRBJ2-3; v_call: TRBV6-5; cdr3_nt: TGTGCCAGCAGTTACGAGCGGGCCTACACAGATACGCAGTATTTT; cdr3_aa: CASSYERAYTDTQYF
d_call: NA; clone_size: NA; cdr3_length: 15; j_call: TRBJ2-2; v_call: TRBV10-3; cdr3_nt: TGTGCCATCAGTCGGGGACCCCAGAACACCGGGGAGCTGTTTTTT; cdr3_aa: CAISRGPQNTGELFF
d_call: NA; clone_size: few; cdr3_length: 14; j_call: TRBJ2-1; v_call: TRBV12-3/TRBV12-4; cdr3_nt: TGTGCCAGCAGTTTCTCCTGGATCCAGAATGAGCAGTTCTTC; cdr3_aa: CASSFSWIQNEQFF
d_call: NA; clone_size: few; cdr3_length: 12; j_call: TRBJ1-3; v_call: TRBV18; cdr3_nt: TGTGCCAGCTCACCACAGGAAAACACCATATATTTT; cdr3_aa: CASSPQENTIYF
d_call: NA; clone_size: many; cdr3_length: 15; j_call: TRBJ1-2; v_call: TRBV20-1; cdr3_nt: TGCAGTGCTAGTCCCGCAGGTGGGACTCCCTATGGCTACACCTTC; cdr3_aa: CSASPAGGTPYGYTF
d_call: NA; clone_size: few; cdr3_length: 11; j_call: TRBJ2-7; v_call: TRBV25-1; cdr3_nt: TGTGCCAGCAGTGTCTACCACGAGCAGTACTTC; cdr3_aa: CASSVYHEQYF
d_call: TRBD1; clone_size: NA; cdr3_length: 13; j_call: TRBJ1-2; v_call: TRBV20-1; cdr3_nt: TGCAGTGCTAGAGCACAGGGGAACTATGGCTACACCTTC; cdr3_aa: CSARAQGNYGYTF
d_call: NA; clone_size: few; cdr3_length: 14; j_call: TRBJ2-7; v_call: TRBV12-3/TRBV12-4; cdr3_nt: TGTGCCAGCAGTTTAACAGGGCCGACCTACGAGCAGTACTTC; cdr3_aa: CASSLTGPTYEQYF
d_call: NA; clone_size: few; cdr3_length: 15; j_call: TRBJ2-7; v_call: TRBV15; cdr3_nt: TGTGCCACCAGCACGGGGCTCGCCACCCACTACGAGCAGTACTTC; cdr3_aa: CATSTGLATHYEQYF
d_call: NA; clone_size: NA; cdr3_length: 14; j_call: TRBJ2-2; v_call: TRBV6-2/TRBV6-3; cdr3_nt: TGTGCCAGCAGTTACCCGCCATTGCCCGGGGAGCTGTTTTTT; cdr3_aa: CASSYPPLPGELFF
d_call: NA; clone_size: NA; cdr3_length: 15; j_call: TRBJ2-7; v_call: TRBV3-1; cdr3_nt: TGTGCCAGCAGCCAAGGCAGGGGGGTCTCCTACGAGCAGTACTTC; cdr3_aa: CASSQGRGVSYEQYF
d_call: TRBD1; clone_size: NA; cdr3_length: 13; j_call: TRBJ1-5; v_call: TRBV6-2/TRBV6-3; cdr3_nt: TGTGCCAGCTACCAGGGGGCAGGTCAGCCCCAGCATTTT; cdr3_aa: CASYQGAGQPQHF
d_call: TRBD2; clone_size: once; cdr3_length: 17; j_call: TRBJ2-1; v_call: TRBV20-1; cdr3_nt: TGCTGTGCTAGGGACTCTACTAGCGGTAAATCCTACAATGAGCAGTTCTTC; cdr3_aa: CCARDSTSGKSYNEQFF
d_call: NA; clone_size: NA; cdr3_length: 15; j_call: TRBJ2-1; v_call: TRBV7-9; cdr3_nt: TGTGCCAGCAGCTTAGGACAGGGGAGGGTCAATGAGCAGTTCTTC; cdr3_aa: CASSLGQGRVNEQFF
d_call: TRBD2; clone_size: NA; cdr3_length: 16; j_call: TRBJ2-1; v_call: TRBV12-5; cdr3_nt: TGTGCTAGTGGTTTCGATCTCGCGGGAGGGTACAATGAGCAGTTCTTC; cdr3_aa: CASGFDLAGGYNEQFF
d_call: NA; clone_size: few; cdr3_length: 14; j_call: TRBJ2-3; v_call: TRBV4-3; cdr3_nt: TGCGCCAGCAGCCAGGAATTGCGCACAGATACGCAGTATTTT; cdr3_aa: CASSQELRTDTQYF
d_call: TRBD1; clone_size: NA; cdr3_length: 14; j_call: TRBJ1-1; v_call: TRBV20-1; cdr3_nt: TGCAGTGCTAACAAACCAGGGGGGGACACTGAAGCTTTCTTT; cdr3_aa: CSANKPGGDTEAFF
d_call: TRBD1; clone_size: NA; cdr3_length: 15; j_call: TRBJ1-2; v_call: TRBV5-5; cdr3_nt: TGTGCCAGCAGCGCGGAGACAGGGGGCTGGTATGGCTACACCTTC; cdr3_aa: CASSAETGGWYGYTF
d_call: NA; clone_size: NA; cdr3_length: 15; j_call: TRBJ2-4; v_call: TRBV7-2; cdr3_nt: TGTGCCAGCAGCTTATATCGGGGGGCGGAAAACATTCAGTACTTC; cdr3_aa: CASSLYRGAENIQYF
d_call: NA; clone_size: NA; cdr3_length: 13; j_call: TRBJ2-7; v_call: TRBV12-3/TRBV12-4; cdr3_nt: TGTGCCAGCAGTCTCCGGGGAGAACACAGGCAGTACTTC; cdr3_aa: CASSLRGEHRQYF
d_call: NA; clone_size: many; cdr3_length: 12; j_call: TRBJ2-1; v_call: TRBV5-1; cdr3_nt: TGCGCCAGCAGCTTGGCCGGGGTCGAGCAGTTCTTC; cdr3_aa: CASSLAGVEQFF
d_call: NA; clone_size: few; cdr3_length: 13; j_call: TRBJ1-2; v_call: TRBV3-1; cdr3_nt: TGTGCCAGCAGCATGAGAAACAGCTATGGCTACACCTTC; cdr3_aa: CASSMRNSYGYTF
d_call: TRBD2; clone_size: NA; cdr3_length: 12; j_call: TRBJ2-5; v_call: TRBV5-1; cdr3_nt: TGCGCCAGCAGCGGGGAGGGGCAGACCCAGTACTTC; cdr3_aa: CASSGEGQTQYF